Shown below are 25 T cell receptor beta chains from a single sample sequenced in a study of cytomegalovirus exposure and HLA in healthy donors. Primers: 60 Vbeta forward and 13 Jbeta reverse. The method was immunoSEQ multiplex PCR; TCRdb's version includes in-frame clones alone and lacks a portion of them. The profile shows fewer than 250,000 clones, more than 65% of them singletons. Source material: PBMCs. These receptors were taken from a man in his late teens or twenties in good health and CMV-seronegative.

The chain carries TRBV6-1 and TRBJ1-5, with 7 bases that match TRBD1. CDR3 length equals 15 residues. Germline V gene data show CDR1 as MNHNS and CDR2 as SASEGT. Trimming took 4 bases from V and 6 from J; bases not matched to a gene: 9. This CDR3 is CASSGDRAAGQPQHF. The CDR3 DNA reads as TGTGCCAGCAGTGGCGACAGGGCAGCGGGTCAGCCCCAGCATTTT.

This chain joins TRBV27 and TRBJ1-5; D may be TRBD1 (5 bases). V lost 3 bases and J 1 base, leaving 7 bases between the germline ends. In germline, CDR1 is MNHEY, CDR2 SMNVEV (reference sequence). The CDR3 spans 14 residues. For the CDR3, the DNA is TGTGCCAGCAGTTTGGACACGAGCAATCAGCCCCAGCATTTT. Amino acids: CASSLDTSNQPQHF.

V usage is TRBV6-5 and J usage is TRBJ1-1; possibly TRBD1 for D (5 bases). Trimming took off 6 bases at V and 4 bases at J, with 15 bases between the two ends. The CDR3 runs to 14 residues. CDR1 MNHEY and CDR2 SVGAGI come from the germline V gene. The CDR3 region is CASSRTRGGTEAFF. CDR3 coding DNA: TGTGCCAGCAGCCGCACCCGGGGGGGCACTGAAGCTTTCTTT.

The chain recombines TRBV7-9 with TRBJ2-2; D is ambiguous. The V and J ends lost 5 bases and 1 base respectively, with 8 bases between them. This CDR3 is 14 amino acids long. Germline-derived CDR1 and CDR2 are SEHNR and FQNEAQ (reference sequence). For the CDR3, the DNA is TGTGCCAGCAGCCGTCTCGGGAACACCGGGGAGCTGTTTTTT. It translates to CASSRLGNTGELFF. Full variable domain (rest looked up from reference TRBV7-9 and TRBJ2-2): DTGVSQNPRHKITKRGQNVTFRCDPISEHNRLYWYRQTLGQGPEFLTYFQNEAQLEKSRLLSDRFSAERPKGSFSTLEIQRTEQGDSAMYLCASSRLGNTGELFFGEGSRLTVL.

This clone showed up just a few times. This rearrangement joins TRBV9 to TRBJ2-7, with TRBD2 as a possible D gene (5 bases). The CDR3 consists of 14 residues. Trimming took 3 bases from V and 4 from J, leaving 14 bases between them. CDR1 and CDR2 from the germline V gene are SGDLS and YYNGEE. CDR3 amino acids: CASSGPGVGYEQYF. CDR3 sequence (DNA): TGTGCCAGCAGCGGCCCCGGGGTCGGGTACGAGCAGTACTTC.

The chain is built from TRBV4-1 and TRBJ2-2, with 9 bases aligning to TRBD1. Germline loops: CDR1 MGHRA, CDR2 YSYEKL. Trimming at V came to 0 bases and at J to 6 bases, leaving 2 bases not matched to a gene. The length of the CDR3 is 15 residues. CDR3 bases: TGCGCCAGCAGCCAAGATTGGACAGGGGCCGGGGAGCTGTTTTTT. Translation: CASSQDWTGAGELFF.

This chain uses TRBV28 with TRBJ1-5; TRBD1 matches at 8 bases. V gave up 5 bases and J gave up 0 bases; unmatched junction bases: 6. The CDR3 totals 16 residues. Germline CDR1 MDHEN, CDR2 SYDVKM. The CDR3 nucleotides are TGTGCCAGCAGTCTCAGGGGGCAACATAGCAATCAGCCCCAGCATTTT. Its translation: CASSLRGQHSNQPQHF.

V gene TRBV6-1 combines with J gene TRBJ1-1; 7 nucleotides agree with TRBD1. Germline CDR1 and CDR2: MNHNS and SASEGT. The CDR3 is 15 amino acids. V trimming: 3 bases; J trimming: 1 base; junction bases outside the gene matches: 5. In DNA form, the CDR3 reads TGTGCCAGCAGTGACCCGGGACAGCCGAACACTGAAGCTTTCTTT. Protein sequence: CASSDPGQPNTEAFF.

The rearrangement joins TRBV10-2 to TRBJ2-7, with 9 bases identical to TRBD2. J lost 2 bases, V lost 6 bases, and 5 bases had no gene match. Germline V gene lookup returns CDR1 WSHSY and CDR2 SAAADI. CDR3 length: 14 residues. CDR3 amino acids: CASRLAGTAYEQYF. For the CDR3, the DNA is TGCGCCAGCAGGCTAGCGGGAACAGCCTACGAGCAGTACTTC.

The J gene is TRBJ2-7, the V gene TRBV4-1; 13 bases fit TRBD2. Germline CDR1 MGHRA, CDR2 YSYEKL. V trimming: 4 bases; J trimming: 5 bases; junction bases outside the gene matches: 5. The CDR3 is made up of 15 amino acids. This CDR3 reads CASSRTSGSRHEQYF. The CDR3 coding sequence is TGCGCCAGCAGCCGGACTAGCGGGAGCCGGCACGAGCAGTACTTC.

CDR3 coding DNA: TGTGCCTGGAGTGTAGAGGGGGCGAGTCAGGGAGTAAAAGCTTTCTTT. Translated: CAWSVEGASQGVKAFF. J is TRBJ1-1 and V is TRBV30, with 7 bases identical to TRBD1. The V gene's germline CDR1 is GTSNPN and CDR2 SVGIG (reference sequence). The ends lost 0 bases at V and 9 bases at J; junction bases unmatched: 16. This CDR3 has 16 residues.

This clone was seen at least ten times. The chain uses TRBV6-5 and TRBJ1-1; D remains unclear. With 5 bases removed from V and 10 bases from J, the gap between germline ends came to 17 bases. The CDR3 runs to 13 residues. Germline-derived CDR1 and CDR2 are MNHEY and SVGAGI. The CDR3 DNA follows: TGTGCCAGCAGTCCGCTGGAGAGGGTTGGAGCTTTCTTT. The encoded protein is CASSPLERVGAFF.

J is TRBJ1-1 and V is TRBV7-8, with D perhaps matching TRBD1 (5 bases). CDR1 is SGHVS and CDR2 is FQNEAQ in the germline V gene. Trimming cost V 5 bases and J 10 bases, with 14 bases left between them. The CDR3 consists of 12 residues. The CDR3 sequence: CASSQSQGTAFF. In nucleotides, the CDR3 is TGTGCCAGCAGCCAATCTCAGGGTACAGCTTTCTTT.

This clone was observed a single time. The chain has TRBV27 and TRBJ1-1, with a possible D match to TRBD1 (5 bases). The germline V gene has CDR1 MNHEY and CDR2 SMNVEV (reference sequence). V was pared by 8 bases and J by 2 bases, with 15 bases between. CDR3 length: 14 residues. As DNA, the CDR3 is TGTGCCAGCTCTTATTCAGGGCCTAACACTGAAGCTTTCTTT. Translated: CASSYSGPNTEAFF.

The chain's CDR3 is CASSLERYYEQYF. The CDR3 nucleotides are TGCGCCAGCAGCTTGGAGCGGTACTACGAGCAGTACTTC. This rearrangement joins TRBV5-1 to TRBJ2-7, with a tentative D call TRBD2 (5 bases). The CDR3 length is 13 residues. CDR1 is SGHRS, CDR2 YFSETQ, per germline. V was trimmed by 0 bases and J by 3 bases, leaving 7 bases between them.

The chain is built from TRBV9 and TRBJ1-1; D gene ambiguous. Germline lookup yields CDR1 SGDLS and CDR2 YYNGEE. Between the trimmed V and J ends, which lost 1 base and 6 bases, there was a span of 13 bases. The CDR3 extends over 14 amino acids. The CDR3 reads CASSVRPTTSEAFF. CDR3 nucleotide sequence: TGTGCCAGCAGCGTACGCCCAACAACCTCTGAAGCTTTCTTT.

There are a few counts of this clone. Relative to the germline gene, one junction end is altered; a read error may explain this. This chain links TRBV7-3 with TRBJ1-2, with TRBD1 matching over 7 bases. Germline V gene lookup returns CDR1 SGHTA and CDR2 FQGTGA. The CDR3 runs to 16 residues. As DNA, the CDR3 is TGTTCCAGCAGCTTAGGGGGCCCTCCCCTATTCTATGGCTACACCTTC. Its translation is CSSSLGGPPLFYGYTF.

This chain connects TRBV18 to TRBJ2-5; D is perhaps TRBD2 (6 bases). Per germline, CDR1 KGHSH and CDR2 LQKENI. CDR3 length equals 15 residues. Between the trimmed V and J ends, which lost 3 bases and 5 bases, there was a span of 16 bases. The CDR3 sequence is CASSPEGITEETQYF. In nucleotides, the CDR3 is TGTGCCAGCTCACCGGAGGGTATTACGGAGGAGACCCAGTACTTC. The full variable domain, in which reference TRBV18 and TRBJ2-5 provide the parts outside the CDR3, is NAGVMQNPRHLVRRRGQEARLRCSPMKGHSHVYWYRQLPEEGLKFMVYLQKENIIDESGMPKERFSAEFPKEGPSILRIQQVVRGDSAAYFCASSPEGITEETQYFGPGTRLLVL.

This clone was seen more than once but under ten times. The chain has TRBV28 and TRBJ2-7; 8 nucleotides line up with TRBD2. The J segment lost 6 bases and the V segment lost 2 bases, leaving 3 bases of the junction unmatched. Per germline, CDR1 MDHEN and CDR2 SYDVKM. This CDR3 has 13 residues. The CDR3 nucleotides read TGTGCCAGCAGTTTAGGGACTAGGGTCGAGCAGTACTTC. Its protein product is CASSLGTRVEQYF.

This chain joins TRBV27 and TRBJ2-6; TRBD2 is a possible D gene (5 bases). The CDR3 contains 18 residues. The germline gives CDR1 MNHEY, CDR2 SMNVEV (reference sequence). Trimming pared 0 bases from V and 0 bases from J, leaving 12 bases between. The CDR3 protein is CASSLSSPGDSGANVLTF. DNA for the CDR3: TGTGCCAGCAGTTTATCTTCCCCCGGGGACTCTGGGGCCAACGTCCTGACTTTC.

The chain joins TRBV5-1 to TRBJ1-2, with 11 positions matching TRBD1. V lost 4 bases to trimming and J lost 3 bases; unmatched junction nucleotides: 17. The CDR3 is 19 amino acids. Germline V gene sequence: CDR1 SGHRS, CDR2 YFSETQ. CDR3 protein: CASSPLPTEDRGQYYGYTF. The CDR3 coding sequence is TGCGCCAGCAGCCCCCTTCCGACGGAGGACAGGGGGCAATACTATGGCTACACCTTC.

The V gene is TRBV5-1, the J gene TRBJ1-2, with 7 bases that match TRBD1. Germline CDR1 and CDR2: SGHRS and YFSETQ. Trimming cost V 4 bases and J 1 base; bases outside gene matches: 10. This CDR3 spans 16 amino acids. CDR3 region: CASSGDRVSFNYGYTF. CDR3 nucleotide sequence: TGCGCCAGCAGCGGCGACAGGGTCTCCTTTAACTATGGCTACACCTTC.

This clone was seen a handful of times. The V gene is TRBV9, the J gene TRBJ2-1, with 10 bases identical to TRBD2. Germline trimming cut 5 bases from V and 5 bases from J; bases unmatched to any gene: 10. Germline V gives CDR1 SGDLS, CDR2 YYNGEE. The CDR3 runs to 16 residues. The CDR3 coding sequence is TGTGCCAGCAGTGGAGGAGCGGGAGGGCCTAACAATGAGCAGTTCTTC. This encodes CASSGGAGGPNNEQFF.

The chain recombines TRBV30 with TRBJ1-5; the D is unclear. Per the germline V gene, CDR1 is GTSNPN and CDR2 is SVGIG (reference sequence). Trimming left V 0 bases short and J 6 bases short, with 12 bases between. This CDR3 comprises 14 residues. The CDR3 bases are TGTGCCTGGAGTGTTTCGGGGTTCGGTCAGCCCCAGCATTTT. Protein sequence: CAWSVSGFGQPQHF. Variable domain in full (rest from reference TRBV30 and TRBJ1-5): SQTIHQWPATLVQPVGSPLSLECTVEGTSNPNLYWYRQAAGRGLQLLFYSVGIGQISSEVPQNLSASRPQDRQFILSSKKLLLSDSGFYLCAWSVSGFGQPQHFGDGTRLSIL.

Note on this clone: The sample holds other DNA sequences that translate to the same CDR3. The rearrangement links TRBV18 to TRBJ1-3, with D tentatively TRBD1 (6 bases). The CDR3 length is 14 residues. V was pared by 3 bases and J by 0 bases, with 6 bases between. Germline-derived CDR1 and CDR2 are KGHSH and LQKENI. The CDR3 here is CASSPDSSGNTIYF. Written as DNA, the CDR3 is TGTGCCAGCTCACCGGACAGCTCTGGAAACACCATATATTTT.